The 17 T cell receptor beta chains given below trace back to one sample, sequenced in a study of T cell clonality in common variable immunodeficiency. Assay: immunoSEQ multiplex PCR; the TCRdb copy retains only in-frame clones and omits some. The repertoire consists of 50,000 or so clones, none detected only once. The source material was peripheral blood mononuclear cells. The receptors derive from a person aged 18 to 69 in good health.

This clone appeared many times. The read ends 3 residues shy of where the CDR3 ends; the end is completed using the germline J gene. The chain carries TRBV5-1 and TRBJ2-7, with 10 bases fitting TRBD2. CDR1 SGHRS and CDR2 YFSETQ come from the germline V gene. The CDR3 loop spans 17 amino acids. V dropped 4 bases and J dropped 4; count of bases not matched to a gene: 14. The part of the CDR3 DNA that was read is TGCGCCAGCAGCCTCGGGGCTAGCGGGAGAGTCGTATACGAG. Translated, it gives CASSLGASGRVVYE. The whole CDR3 sequence reads CASSLGASGRVVYEQYF.

This clone was observed at least ten times. The read is 3 residues too short to cover the CDR3 end, so that end is filled in from the germline J gene. V and J are TRBV20-1 and TRBJ2-1; 9 bases are shared with TRBD2. Germline V gene lookup returns CDR1 DFQATT and CDR2 SNEGSKA (reference sequence). V shed 2 bases, J shed 7 bases, and the junction held 3 bases outside the gene matches. The CDR3 is 13 residues long. Partial CDR3 DNA: TGCAGTGCTAGAAGTCTAGCGGGGAATGAG. Protein sequence: CSARSLAGNE. The full CDR3 protein reads CSARSLAGNEQFF.

This clone was seen ten or more times. Here the CDR3 reads CASSLGPGQSTDTQYF. CDR3 DNA (partial): TGTGCCAGCAGCTTAGGTCCAGGCCAAAGCACAGATACG. The chain carries TRBV7-3 and TRBJ2-3, with D uncertain. The read terminates 3 residues before the CDR3 end, so the remaining end is supplied by the germline J gene. The V and J ends lost 2 bases and 0 bases respectively, with 12 bases between them. Germline V gene lookup returns CDR1 SGHTA and CDR2 FQGTGA. This CDR3 has 16 residues.

In this sample, this clone turned up many times. Read coverage stops 3 residues before the CDR3 terminus; the germline J gene supplies the remainder. The rearrangement uses TRBV18 and TRBJ1-1; D is unresolved. The CDR3 covers 15 residues. Looked up from germline, CDR1 is KGHSH and CDR2 is LQKENI. V dropped 4 bases and J dropped 3 bases, with 15 bases sitting between them. The CDR3 bases that were read are TGTGCCAGCTCACTACAGCCGGAAATAGACACTGAA. Protein: CASSLQPEIDTE. In full, the CDR3 reads CASSLQPEIDTEAFF.

This clone was observed many times. From the germline J gene comes the end of the CDR3, since the read stops 3 residues before it. This chain joins TRBV6-1 and TRBJ2-3; TRBD2 matches 10 bases. Trimming at V came to 0 bases and at J to 5 bases, leaving 5 bases not matched to a gene. The germline V gene encodes CDR1 MNHNS and CDR2 SASEGT. This CDR3 spans 16 amino acids. This CDR3 is CASSEATSGRGDTQYF. CDR3 DNA (partial): TGTGCCAGCAGTGAAGCGACTAGCGGGCGGGGAGATACG.

The DNA read from the CDR3 is TGTGCCAGTAGTTACCGGGACAGGAGACACTCTGGGGCCAACGTA. Translating it yields CASSYRDRRHSGANV. The complete CDR3 sequence is CASSYRDRRHSGANVLFF. The chain combines TRBV19 with TRBJ1-4; TRBD1 matches 8 bases. The DNA ends 3 residues before the CDR3 does, and the rest of the CDR3 is filled in from the germline J gene. The CDR3 runs to 18 residues. The germline CDR1 and CDR2 sequences are LNHDA and SQIVND (reference sequence).

This clone appeared many times. The read terminates 3 residues ahead of where the CDR3 ends, so the germline J gene completes it. The chain couples TRBV6-2 or TRBV6-3 to TRBJ1-1; the D is unclear. Germline lookup yields CDR1 MNHEY and CDR2 SVGEGT. V lost 6 bases, J lost 6 bases, and 8 bases lay in between. The CDR3 has 11 amino acids. The DNA read from the CDR3 is TGTGCCAGCAGCTCCGGGGCTGAA. Its translation: CASSSGAE. The whole CDR3 reads CASSSGAEAFF.

The table lists this clone with many counts. Read coverage stops 3 residues before the CDR3 terminus; the germline J gene supplies the remainder. The chain carries TRBV20-1 and TRBJ2-3; D call uncertain. V dropped 2 bases and J dropped 4 bases, with 10 bases sitting between them. Germline V CDR1 and CDR2: DFQATT, SNEGSKA (reference sequence). The CDR3 spans 13 residues. The CDR3 sequence is CSARPGIADTQYF. CDR3 DNA (partial): TGCAGTGCTAGACCAGGTATCGCAGATACG.

This clone was seen ten or more times. The CDR3 extends 3 residues past the end of the read, so its final part is completed from the germline J gene. The chain carries TRBV7-3 and TRBJ2-5, with D perhaps TRBD1 or TRBD2 (5 bases each). V lost 3 bases and J lost 7, with 12 bases in between. The CDR3 runs 13 residues. In germline, CDR1 is SGHTA, CDR2 FQGTGA. The CDR3 DNA, read in part, is TGTGCCAGCAGCTTGGGGCTAGAGGGGACC. It is translated as CASSLGLEGT. The whole CDR3 reads CASSLGLEGTQYF. The whole variable domain, filled in from reference TRBV7-3 and TRBJ2-5, reads GAGVSQTPSNKVTEKGKYVELRCDPISGHTALYWYRQSLGQGPEFLIYFQGTGAADDSGLPNDRFFAVRPEGSVSTLKIQRTERGDSAVYLCASSLGLEGTQYFGPGTRLLVL.

The table lists this clone with many counts. The CDR3 DNA, read in part, is TGTGCCAGCAGTGGAGGGGGCTTTAGCAATCAGCCC. Its protein product is CASSGGGFSNQP. The CDR3 reads in full as CASSGGGFSNQPQHF. V gene TRBV6-2 or TRBV6-3 combines with J gene TRBJ1-5; TRBD1 agrees at 7 bases. The sequenced fragment ends 3 residues before the CDR3 boundary, so the rest is inferred from the germline J gene. Trimming at V came to 5 bases and at J to 0 bases, leaving 4 bases not matched to a gene. Germline V gene sequence: CDR1 MNHEY, CDR2 SVGEGT. CDR3 length: 15 amino acids.

This clone has ten or more counts. The CDR3 is cut off 3 residues early in the read; its end comes from the germline J gene. The V and J genes are TRBV4-2 and TRBJ1-1, with a tentative D call TRBD1 (5 bases). Germline V gene data show CDR1 as LGHNA and CDR2 as YNFKEQ. The V end was cut by 4 bases, the J end by 3 bases, with 15 bases between. The CDR3 extends over 15 amino acids. The covered CDR3 bases are TGTGCCAGCAGCCGAGTGTCGGGGGTTTACACTGAA. Translating it yields CASSRVSGVYTE. The full CDR3 is CASSRVSGVYTEAFF.

This clone has at least ten counts. The read falls 3 residues short of the CDR3 end, and the missing part is taken from the germline J gene. The chain couples TRBV11-2 to TRBJ2-5, with TRBD1 matching 7 bases. CDR1 and CDR2 from the germline V gene are SGHAT and FQNNGV. V shed 7 bases, J shed 5 bases, and the junction held 10 bases outside the gene matches. The CDR3 loop spans 14 amino acids. The sequenced part of the CDR3 DNA is TGTGCCAGCACCACTGGACAGGTTGGGGAGACC. Translating it yields CASTTGQVGET. The CDR3 in full is CASTTGQVGETQYF.

This clone appeared many times. The missing CDR3 end, 3 residues past where the read stops, is filled in from the germline J gene. The rearrangement links TRBV10-3 to TRBJ2-5; D remains ambiguous. This CDR3 comprises 11 residues. Between the trimmed V and J ends, which lost 2 bases and 5 bases, there was a span of 3 bases. Germline CDR1 is ENHRY and CDR2 is SYGVKD. The chain's CDR3 is CAISERETQYF. CDR3 bases read: TGTGCCATCAGTGAGAGGGAGACC.

This clone came up many times. The CDR3 goes on 3 residues after the read ends, and that part is filled in from the germline J gene. The chain uses TRBV5-1 and TRBJ2-7; 9 nucleotides align to TRBD1. Germline CDR1 reads SGHRS; CDR2 reads YFSETQ. The ends lost 3 bases at V and 4 bases at J; junction bases unmatched: 5. The CDR3 is made up of 14 amino acids. The CDR3 bases that were read are TGCGCCAGCAGCTCATACGACAGGGGGTACGAG. This gives the protein CASSSYDRGYE. The whole CDR3 is CASSSYDRGYEQYF.

This clone has at least ten counts. Sequence at one end of the junction differs from germline and may be a read error. Coverage ceases 3 residues before the CDR3 finishes, and the germline J gene fills in the end. This chain joins TRBV5-6 and TRBJ2-3; TRBD2 matches 8 bases. The CDR3 extends over 15 amino acids. From germline, CDR1 is SGHDT and CDR2 YYEEEE. Incomplete CDR3 DNA: TGTGCCAGCAGCTTGAAGGTAGCGGGAACAGAGACG. Encoded protein: CASSLKVAGTET. The whole CDR3 sequence is CASSLKVAGTETQYF.

This clone showed up many times. The read is 3 residues too short to cover the CDR3 end, so that end is filled in from the germline J gene. The rearrangement joins TRBV18 to TRBJ2-5; D remains ambiguous. The CDR3 spans 14 residues. In germline, CDR1 is KGHSH, CDR2 LQKENI. V was pared by 2 bases and J by 0 bases, with 7 bases between. The CDR3 sequence: CASSPITNQETQYF. Incomplete CDR3 DNA: TGTGCCAGCTCACCAATTACAAACCAAGAGACC.

This clone was counted at least ten times. The read ends 3 residues before the CDR3 terminus; that terminus is restored from the germline J gene. The V call is TRBV19, the J call TRBJ2-5; possibly TRBD2 for D (6 bases). This CDR3 contains 13 residues. CDR1 is LNHDA, CDR2 SQIVND, per germline (reference sequence). Deletions cut 4 bases from V and 6 bases from J, with 12 bases between. The CDR3 bases that were read are TGTGCCAGTAGTACGACTAGGGAAAAGACC. It translates to CASSTTREKT. The CDR3 in its entirety is CASSTTREKTQYF.